This is a list of T cell receptor beta chains from one sample in a study of blood T cell repertoires in COVID-19. Assay used: immunoSEQ multiplex PCR; TCRdb lists only in-frame clones, some missing. Found here are more than 55,000 clones, 86% of them singletons; the top ten hold about 1.5%. The specimen sequenced was peripheral blood. These receptor sequences come from a woman older than 75 with acute or convalescent COVID-19. The CDR3 runs from the conserved cysteine through the conserved F or W. The D gene is left open where the match is weak. Some rows mark clone size as missing; the rest say once, few, many or name a class of expanded clone.

CDR3aa,CDR3nt,v_gene,abundance,j_gene,d_gene
CASTPSGVNTGELFF,TGTGCCAGCACCCCTAGCGGGGTAAATACTGGGGAGCTGTTTTTT,TRBV3-1/TRBV3-2,-,TRBJ2-2,TRBD2
CASSQQAGIPSTDTQYF,TGCGCCAGCAGCCAGCAAGCAGGCATTCCTAGCACAGATACGCAGTATTTT,TRBV5-1,-,TRBJ2-3,-
CSVDLSGNTGELFF,TGCAGCGTTGATTTGTCAGGGAACACCGGGGAGCTGTTTTTT,TRBV29-1,-,TRBJ2-2,-
CASSPRGLDTDTQYF,TGTGCCAGCTCACCCCGGGGACTAGATACAGATACGCAGTATTTT,TRBV18,-,TRBJ2-3,TRBD2
CASSEFTVDTQYF,TGTGCCAGCAGTGAATTCACGGTCGATACGCAGTATTTT,TRBV2,-,TRBJ2-3,-
CAISPASGMSYEQYF,TGTGCCATCAGCCCAGCTAGCGGGATGTCCTACGAGCAGTACTTC,TRBV10-3,once,TRBJ2-7,TRBD2
CASSLRQGHGELFF,TGTGCCAGCAGTCTGCGACAGGGGCACGGGGAGCTGTTTTTT,TRBV27,-,TRBJ2-2,TRBD1
CASSGLGRSEQFF,TGTGCCAGCAGCGGACTCGGACGCTCGGAGCAGTTCTTC,TRBV2,-,TRBJ2-1,-
CAISGPGIHTGELFF,TGTGCCATCAGTGGTCCCGGGATCCACACCGGGGAGCTGTTTTTT,TRBV10-3,-,TRBJ2-2,-
CATSDPLRGKQYF,TGTGCCACCAGTGATCCACTCAGGGGGAAGCAGTACTTC,TRBV24-1,-,TRBJ2-7,TRBD1
CASSLGQGKETQYF,TGCGCCAGCAGCTTGGGACAGGGAAAAGAGACCCAGTACTTC,TRBV5-1,-,TRBJ2-5,TRBD1
CASSLAGNSEAFF,TGCGCCAGCAGCTTGGCGGGGAACTCAGAAGCTTTCTTT,TRBV5-1,-,TRBJ1-1,-
CASRPGLGIYEQYF,TGCGCCAGCCGACCGGGACTAGGTATCTACGAGCAGTACTTC,TRBV5-1,-,TRBJ2-7,TRBD2
CASVRDSNEQFF,TGTGCCAGCGTTCGGGACTCCAATGAGCAGTTCTTC,TRBV2,-,TRBJ2-1,-
CASSQETGNNSPLHF,TGTGCCAGCAGCCAAGAAACAGGAAATAATTCACCCCTCCACTTT,TRBV3-1/TRBV3-2,-,TRBJ1-6,-
CASSQDDSTNPYEQYF,TGTGCCAGCAGCCAAGACGACAGCACCAACCCCTACGAGCAGTACTTC,TRBV14,few,TRBJ2-7,-
CASSELGQLANEKLFF,TGTGCCAGCAGTGAATTGGGACAGCTGGCTAATGAAAAACTGTTTTTT,TRBV6-1,-,TRBJ1-4,TRBD1
CARNPPDRGGAEAFF,TGTGCCAGAAACCCCCCCGACAGGGGAGGCGCTGAAGCTTTCTTT,TRBV28,-,TRBJ1-1,TRBD1
CASSLDPGQGLSTNEKLFF,TGCGCCAGCAGCTTAGACCCGGGACAGGGATTATCAACTAATGAAAAACTGTTTTTT,TRBV5-1,few,TRBJ1-4,TRBD1
CASSLGIFNEQFF,TGTGCCAGCAGTTTGGGCATATTCAATGAGCAGTTCTTC,TRBV2,-,TRBJ2-1,-
CASSHGGGDYGYTF,TGTGCCAGCAGCCACGGTGGGGGGGACTATGGCTACACCTTC,TRBV27,-,TRBJ1-2,-
CASSEGRAGNTIYF,TGTGCCAGCAGTGAAGGCAGGGCTGGAAACACCATATATTTT,TRBV6-1,-,TRBJ1-3,-
CASSKSLAGYNEQFF,TGTGCCAGCTCGAAGTCACTAGCGGGCTACAATGAGCAGTTCTTC,TRBV6-5,-,TRBJ2-1,TRBD2
CASSATGTLSGNTIYF,TGTGCCAGCAGCGCAACCGGGACTTTGTCTGGAAACACCATATATTTT,TRBV9,-,TRBJ1-3,-
CASRKRETYNEQFF,TGTGCCAGCAGAAAGCGGGAAACCTACAATGAGCAGTTCTTC,TRBV2,-,TRBJ2-1,TRBD2
CASSLQGGNTGELFF,TGTGCCAGCAGCCTACAGGGGGGGAACACCGGGGAGCTGTTTTTT,TRBV7-2,-,TRBJ2-2,TRBD1
CASSFTSSQETQYF,TGCGCCAGCAGCTTTACTAGCTCGCAAGAGACCCAGTACTTC,TRBV5-1,-,TRBJ2-5,-
CASSYYGVRVNEQFF,TGTGCCAGCAGTTACTACGGCGTCAGGGTGAATGAGCAGTTCTTC,TRBV6-5,-,TRBJ2-1,-
CASSSPRQGSAENEKLFF,TGTGCCAGCAGTTCCCCTAGACAGGGCAGCGCCGAGAATGAAAAACTGTTTTTT,TRBV28,-,TRBJ1-4,TRBD1
CASSPNREGTEAFF,TGTGCCAGCTCACCAAATCGGGAGGGCACTGAAGCTTTCTTT,TRBV18,-,TRBJ1-1,-
CASSGPQETQYF,TGTGCCAGCAGCGGTCCCCAGGAGACCCAGTACTTC,TRBV9,-,TRBJ2-5,-
CASSRGSMGAYEQYF,TGTGCCAGCAGTAGGGGGTCGATGGGAGCCTACGAGCAGTACTTC,TRBV6-5,-,TRBJ2-7,-
CASSPLLAGPGEQYF,TGTGCCAGCAGCCCTCTACTAGCGGGACCGGGGGAGCAGTACTTC,TRBV14,medium-sized,TRBJ2-7,TRBD2
CASSGDRTNYGYTF,TGTGCCAGCAGCGGGGACAGAACTAACTATGGCTACACCTTC,TRBV2,few,TRBJ1-2,TRBD1
CASSSRLAGNTGELFF,TGTGCCAGCAGCTCGCGACTAGCGGGGAACACCGGGGAGCTGTTTTTT,TRBV9,-,TRBJ2-2,TRBD2
CAWNNGQGRDQPQHF,TGTGCCTGGAATAATGGACAGGGTCGAGATCAGCCCCAGCATTTT,TRBV30,-,TRBJ1-5,TRBD1
CASINLSGNTIYF,TGTGCCAGTATAAATCTCTCTGGAAACACCATATATTTT,TRBV19,-,TRBJ1-3,-
CATSRAGGTDTQYF,TGTGCCACCAGTAGAGCAGGGGGAACCGATACGCAGTATTTT,TRBV24-1,once,TRBJ2-3,TRBD1
CASSLGGQRSEGYTF,TGTGCCAGCAGCTTAGGGGGACAGCGATCGGAAGGCTACACCTTC,TRBV7-9,once,TRBJ1-2,TRBD1
CACDRGVTEAFF,TGTGCCTGCGACAGGGGGGTCACTGAAGCTTTCTTT,TRBV30,-,TRBJ1-1,TRBD1